A single sample is the source of the 7 T cell receptor beta chains below, sequenced in a study of siplizumab effects on memory and regulatory T cells. Using immunoSEQ multiplex PCR, the repertoire was profiled, and TCRdb retains in-frame clones only, with some absent. The sample contains more than 60,000 clones, nearly 98% of which appear only once. The specimen was naive CD8+ T cells sorted from blood. The receptors were sampled from a human donor in good health.

This clone appeared a single time. V is TRBV30 and J is TRBJ1-1, with TRBD1 matching over 8 bases. CDR1 and CDR2 from the germline V gene are GTSNPN and SVGIG (reference sequence). Unmatched junction bases numbered 4, after V lost 4 bases and J lost 0 bases. CDR3 length: 14 residues. In DNA, the CDR3 is TGTGCCTGGAACACAGGGGGAATGAACACTGAAGCTTTCTTT. Protein product: CAWNTGGMNTEAFF. Using reference TRBV30 and TRBJ1-1 for the parts outside the CDR3, the full variable domain is SQTIHQWPATLVQPVGSPLSLECTVEGTSNPNLYWYRQAAGRGLQLLFYSVGIGQISSEVPQNLSASRPQDRQFILSSKKLLLSDSGFYLCAWNTGGMNTEAFFGQGTRLTVV.

The V gene is TRBV19, the J gene TRBJ2-3; TRBD1 matches at 11 bases. After removal of 7 bases from V and 4 bases from J, the junction contained 4 bases not matched to a gene. Germline V gene lookup returns CDR1 LNHDA and CDR2 SQIVND (reference sequence). The CDR3 covers 14 residues. The CDR3 spells CASTGQGAPDTQYF. The CDR3 DNA reads as TGTGCCAGTACCGGACAGGGGGCACCAGATACGCAGTATTTT. The full variable domain, completed using reference TRBV19 and TRBJ2-3, is DGGITQSPKYLFRKEGQNVTLSCEQNLNHDAMYWYRQDPGQGLRLIYYSQIVNDFQKGDIAEGYSVSREKKESFPLTVTSAQKNPTAFYLCASTGQGAPDTQYFGPGTRLTVL.

A single count supports this clone. The gene calls are TRBV5-6 and TRBJ1-1; D may be TRBD1 (6 bases). This CDR3 contains 12 residues. From germline, CDR1 is SGHDT and CDR2 YYEEEE. The ends were cut back, 2 bases at V and 8 bases at J, with 10 bases in the middle. CDR3 nucleotide sequence: TGTGCCAGCAGCTTTACTCAGGGGGAAGCTTTCTTT. Amino acids: CASSFTQGEAFF.

The chain is built from TRBV2 and TRBJ2-5, with TRBD2 as a possible D gene (5 bases). Germline CDR1 and CDR2: SNHLY and FYNNEI. CDR3 length: 12 residues. The V and J ends lost 6 bases and 0 bases respectively, with 5 bases between them. CDR3 in amino acids: CASRLDQETQYF. The CDR3 DNA follows: TGTGCCAGCAGACTAGACCAAGAGACCCAGTACTTC.

The genes are TRBV7-6 and TRBJ2-2; possible D gene TRBD1, 5 bases. The CDR3 has 12 residues. Germline V gene sequence: CDR1 SGHVS, CDR2 FNYEAQ. V lost 5 bases and J lost 4, with 5 bases in between. CDR3 loop: CASSRGTGELFF. The CDR3 DNA reads as TGTGCCAGCAGCAGGGGCACCGGGGAGCTGTTTTTT. Combining the CDR3 with reference TRBV7-6 and TRBJ2-2 gives the whole variable domain GAGVSQSPRYKVTKRGQDVALRCDPISGHVSLYWYRQALGQGPEFLTYFNYEAQQDKSGLPNDRFSAERPEGSISTLTIQRTEQRDSAMYRCASSRGTGELFFGEGSRLTVL.

This clone was counted a single time. This rearrangement joins TRBV7-9 to TRBJ2-7; a weak D match, TRBD1 (5 bases). CDR1 SEHNR and CDR2 FQNEAQ come from the germline V gene (reference sequence). This CDR3 is built from 15 residues. V lost 1 base and J 3 bases, leaving 13 bases between the germline ends. CDR3 bases: TGTGCCAGCAGCTTAGGACAGATCGTTTACTACGAGCAGTACTTC. This sequence encodes CASSLGQIVYYEQYF.

The chain couples TRBV6-5 to TRBJ2-5; 9 bases are shared with TRBD1. The J call is doubtful: the DNA matches TRBJ2-7 better. The germline V gene has CDR1 MNHEY and CDR2 SVGAGI. The CDR3 covers 15 residues. This CDR3 is CASSYRQGGNYEQYF. The CDR3 DNA is TGTGCCAGCAGTTACCGACAGGGGGGAAACTACGAGCAGTACTTC.